This TCR beta chain was profiled in a study of patients and donors after allogeneic stem cell transplantation. MiXCR, run by TCRdb on the RT-PCR reads, gives a single entry per CDR3 protein. The data contain 800,000 to 1,000,000 distinct CDR3 sequences, about a sixth of them singletons. This clonotype was detected a few times. The sample consisted of blood, either unsorted or a sorted T cell fraction (not recorded which). The sequence was obtained from a human donor who was either an allogeneic HSCT recipient or a stem cell or donor lymphocyte infusion donor (not recorded which). It is not recorded whose cells these are; they may come from a transplant donor.

CDR3 sequence (DNA): TGTGCCAGCAGCACCCACGGACAGTCTGGGGCCAACGTCCTGACTTTC. Protein product: CASSTHGQSGANVLTF. The chain recombines TRBV9 with TRBJ2-6; maybe TRBD1 (6 bases). The germline gives CDR1 SGDLS, CDR2 YYNGEE. The CDR3 is 16 residues long. Trimming took 4 bases from V and 1 from J, leaving 12 bases between them.